The entry that follows covers one T cell receptor beta chain sequence. The sample comes from a study of T cell clones after liver transplantation. The overall study: Liver transplant recipients had immunosuppression withdrawal attempted within 2 years. Timepoints were pre-transplant, pre-withdrawal, and after withdrawal was completed or failed. Until 12-24 months post-transplant, subjects got standard immunosuppression and no induction. Pre-transplant mixed lymphocyte reactions yielded third-party-reactive TCRbeta sequences as comparators for graft-donor-reactive sequences.

The V end lost 4 bases, the J end lost 3 bases, and 13 bases lay between the germline ends. Germline CDR1 KGHSH, CDR2 LQKENI. CDR3 length: 15 residues. Assay used: immunoSEQ multiplex PCR; TCRdb lists only in-frame clones, some missing. Of some 80,000 clones listed, roughly 80% are singletons. This clonotype originated in a human patient who received a liver transplant. Some T cells may possibly be graft donor cells. The sample consisted of CD4+ T cells from blood, taken around 48 months after liver transplant. V gene TRBV18 combines with J gene TRBJ1-3, with D perhaps TRBD1 (5 bases). The CDR3 DNA follows: TGTGCCAGCTCACACCCGCAGGGTGGTGGAAACACCATATATTTT. It translates to CASSHPQGGGNTIYF.